This T cell receptor (beta chain) was obtained from a study of OX40 agonist ivuxolimab in advanced cancers. Study-wide context: Administration of intravenous ivuxolimab to patients occurred every 2 weeks at 0.01 to 10 mg/kg.

This CDR3 spans 15 amino acids. V lost 0 bases to trimming and J lost 3 bases, with 8 bases between them. CDR1 is SEHNR, CDR2 FQNEAQ, per germline (reference sequence). The table came from immunoSEQ multiplex PCR; TCRdb's copy has only in-frame clones and leaves some out. The profile shows 60,000 or so clones, 84% of them singletons. The chain combines TRBV7-9 with TRBJ2-2; a possible D gene is TRBD2 (5 bases). Specimen: CD4+ or CD8+ T cells sorted from blood, collected in a trial of the OX40 agonist ivuxolimab. This TCR derives from an adult with an advanced solid tumor such as melanoma, head and neck, liver or kidney cancer. CDR3 loop: CASSLAGVDTGELFF. The CDR3 nucleotides read TGTGCCAGCAGCTTAGCGGGAGTCGACACCGGGGAGCTGTTTTTT.